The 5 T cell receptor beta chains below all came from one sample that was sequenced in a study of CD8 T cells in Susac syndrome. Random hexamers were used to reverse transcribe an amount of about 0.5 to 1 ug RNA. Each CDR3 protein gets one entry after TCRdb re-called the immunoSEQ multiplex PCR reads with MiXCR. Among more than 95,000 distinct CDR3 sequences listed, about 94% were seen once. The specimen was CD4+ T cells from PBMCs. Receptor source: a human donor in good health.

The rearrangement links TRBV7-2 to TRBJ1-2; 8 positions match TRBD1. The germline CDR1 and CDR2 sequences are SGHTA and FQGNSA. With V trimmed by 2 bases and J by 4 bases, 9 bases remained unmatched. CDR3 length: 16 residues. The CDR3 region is CASSLLLGQGSYGYTF. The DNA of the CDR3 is TGTGCCAGCAGCTTACTCCTTGGACAGGGATCCTATGGCTACACCTTC.

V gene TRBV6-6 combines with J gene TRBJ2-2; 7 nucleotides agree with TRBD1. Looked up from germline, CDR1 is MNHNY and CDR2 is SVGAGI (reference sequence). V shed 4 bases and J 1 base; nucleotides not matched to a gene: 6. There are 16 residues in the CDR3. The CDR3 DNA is TGTGCCAGCAGTTCCCCGACAGGGATGAACACCGGGGAGCTGTTTTTT. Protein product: CASSSPTGMNTGELFF.

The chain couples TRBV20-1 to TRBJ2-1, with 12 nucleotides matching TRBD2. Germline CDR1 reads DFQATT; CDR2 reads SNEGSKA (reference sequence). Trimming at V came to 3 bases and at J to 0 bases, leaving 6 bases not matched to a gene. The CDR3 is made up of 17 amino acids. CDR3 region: CSASRLAGGTSYNEQFF. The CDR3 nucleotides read TGCAGTGCTAGTCGGCTAGCGGGAGGGACCTCCTACAATGAGCAGTTCTTC.

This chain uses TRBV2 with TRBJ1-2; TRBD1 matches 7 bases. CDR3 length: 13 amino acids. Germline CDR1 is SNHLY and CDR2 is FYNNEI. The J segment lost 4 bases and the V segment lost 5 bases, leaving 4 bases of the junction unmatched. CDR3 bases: TGTGCCAGCAGTCGGGCAGGGGGCTATGGCTACACCTTC. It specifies CASSRAGGYGYTF.

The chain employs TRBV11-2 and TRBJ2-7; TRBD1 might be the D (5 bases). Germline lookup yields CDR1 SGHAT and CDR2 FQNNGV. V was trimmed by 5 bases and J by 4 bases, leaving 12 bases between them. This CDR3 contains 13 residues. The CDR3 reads CASSVGVGYEQYF. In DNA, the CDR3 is TGTGCCAGCAGCGTAGGGGTAGGGTACGAGCAGTACTTC.